This T cell receptor (beta chain) was sequenced during a study of breast tumors, draining lymph nodes, adjacent tissues. The lymph nodes were axillary draining lymph nodes from breast cancer patients. Whole-study results and caveats: Compared with lymph nodes, tumors were less diverse; compared with nontumor tissue, more. Data only fit, rather than demonstrated, lymph node origin of most tumor T cells. Compared with basal-like, luminal-like tumors shared significantly more repertoire with nontumor tissue. Data fit most tumor T cells coming from lymph node, expanding in tumor.

This clonotype has a count of ten or more. Antigen: not known. TCRdb recomputed calls from the multiplex PCR reads with MiXCR, one row per CDR3 protein. The data hold about 230,000 distinct CDR3 sequences, with about a third observed a single time. Trimming cost V 1 base and J 3 bases; bases outside gene matches: 15. This CDR3 is 18 amino acids long. Germline V gives CDR1 SGHNT, CDR2 YENEEA. The receptor's source is a female donor with breast cancer. Some clones in this sample may be carry-over from other donors' samples. This sequence joins TRBV11-3 and TRBJ2-7; TRBD1 matches at 7 bases. Sequenced sample: axillary lymph node tissue. CDR3 nucleotide sequence: TGTGCCAGCAGCTTAGGGGACAGCCATCCCGGACAAGACTACGAGCAGTACTTC. This sequence encodes CASSLGDSHPGQDYEQYF.